Below, 3 T cell receptor beta chains from the same sample are listed, as sequenced in a study of beta chain features in type 1 diabetes. Overall study findings and caveats: Shortening of TCRB CDR3s, moderate but significant, appeared in all four CD4+ subsets of Type 1 diabetes patients.

The entirety of the isolated RNA underwent reverse transcription, so expressed TCRB transcripts were sequenced. Profiling relied on immunoSEQ multiplex PCR, and the TCRdb table lists in-frame clones only, not all of them. The data hold 250,000 to 300,000 clones, with roughly a quarter observed a single time. Antigens for these TCRs are unknown. Specimen: naive CD4+ T cells from blood. All receptors derive from a woman aged 30 to 39 with type 1 diabetes.

This clone was picked up a small number of times. This sequence joins TRBV10-3 and TRBJ2-1, with D possibly TRBD2 on 5 matching bases. V was pared by 4 bases and J by 7 bases, with 20 bases between. The V gene's germline CDR1 is ENHRY and CDR2 SYGVKD. The CDR3 length is 16 residues. CDR3 in DNA: TGTGCCATCAGTGTACAGAGGACGGTGAGGGATAATGAGCAGTTCTTC. This encodes CAISVQRTVRDNEQFF.

This clone turned up a few times. V and J are TRBV30 and TRBJ2-7; TRBD1 matches 9 bases. The germline V gene has CDR1 GTSNPN and CDR2 SVGIG (reference sequence). The length of the CDR3 is 13 residues. The ends lost 4 bases at V and 9 bases at J; junction bases unmatched: 10. The CDR3 reads CAWNRGPVVGQYF. DNA for the CDR3: TGTGCCTGGAACAGGGGGCCCGTTGTTGGGCAGTACTTC.

The rearrangement joins TRBV5-4 to TRBJ2-5; maybe TRBD2 (5 bases). Germline lookup yields CDR1 SGHNT and CDR2 YYREEE (reference sequence). Between the trimmed V and J ends, which lost 7 bases and 3 bases, there was a span of 7 bases. The CDR3 runs 11 residues. This CDR3 reads CASSGEETQYF. The CDR3 bases are TGTGCCAGCTCCGGGGAAGAGACCCAGTACTTC.